The sequence of this T cell receptor beta chain was determined in a study of blood T cell repertoires in COVID-19. Study summary: The origin of the acute and convalescent COVID-19 samples was the United States, Italy and Spain. Sources were T cells, B-cell-depleted T cells, or PBMCs; the material itself was cDNA or gDNA.

In the authors' methods: Reference gene primers were amplified, and this amplification served to estimate nucleated cell counts. Assay used: immunoSEQ multiplex PCR; TCRdb lists only in-frame clones, some missing. V and J calls plus clone size are reproduced from that table; the DNA served to infer D and trimming. The sample comprises over 200,000 clones, roughly 87% of which are singletons, and 1.9% rests with the top ten. The TCR sequence derives from a man aged 35 to 55 with active or convalescent COVID-19. Sequences were obtained from peripheral blood.

CDR3 residues: CASSLGTGIRDEQYF. The CDR3 DNA sequence: TGTGCCAGCAGTCTCGGGACAGGGATAAGAGACGAGCAGTACTTC. This rearrangement joins TRBV27 to TRBJ2-7; 9 bases fit TRBD1. V trimming: 5 bases; J trimming: 5 bases; junction bases outside the gene matches: 10. The CDR3 has 15 amino acids. The V gene's germline CDR1 is MNHEY and CDR2 SMNVEV (reference sequence).